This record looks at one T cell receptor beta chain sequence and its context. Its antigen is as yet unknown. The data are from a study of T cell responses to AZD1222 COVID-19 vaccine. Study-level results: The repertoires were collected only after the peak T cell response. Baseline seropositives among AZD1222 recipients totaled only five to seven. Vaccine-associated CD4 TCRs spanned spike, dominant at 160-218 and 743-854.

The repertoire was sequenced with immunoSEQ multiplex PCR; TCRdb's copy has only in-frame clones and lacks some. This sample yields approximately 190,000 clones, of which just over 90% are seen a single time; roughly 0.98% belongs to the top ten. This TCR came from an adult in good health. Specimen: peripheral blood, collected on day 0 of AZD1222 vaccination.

This chain's CDR3 is CASSSGSSYNEQFF. The CDR3 DNA follows: TGTGCCAGCAGCTCGGGTAGCTCCTACAATGAGCAGTTCTTC. The chain recombines TRBV7-9 with TRBJ2-1, with D unclear. Looked up from germline, CDR1 is SEHNR and CDR2 is FQNEAQ (reference sequence). V lost 4 bases and J 0 bases, leaving 7 bases between the germline ends. The CDR3 runs to 14 residues.